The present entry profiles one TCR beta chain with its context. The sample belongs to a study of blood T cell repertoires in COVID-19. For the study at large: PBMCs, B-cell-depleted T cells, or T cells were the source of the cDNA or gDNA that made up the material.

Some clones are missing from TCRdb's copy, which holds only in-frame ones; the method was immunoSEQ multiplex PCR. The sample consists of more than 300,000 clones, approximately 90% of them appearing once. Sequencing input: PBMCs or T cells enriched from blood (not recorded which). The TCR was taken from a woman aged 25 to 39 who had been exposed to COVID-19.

Here the CDR3 reads CASSYPNTGELFF. The CDR3 region has the DNA TGTGCCAGCAGTTACCCAAACACCGGGGAGCTGTTTTTT. This sequence joins TRBV6-5 and TRBJ2-2; no clear D. Germline CDR1 reads MNHEY; CDR2 reads SVGAGI. V was shortened by 2 bases and J by 2 bases, with 3 bases between the two germline ends. CDR3 length equals 13 residues.